Each of the 14 T cell receptor beta chains below was sequenced from the same sample in a study of molecular identifiers for immune sequencing clone quantification. MiXCR, run by TCRdb on the PCR reads, gives a single entry per CDR3 protein. The table shows approximately 320,000 distinct CDR3 sequences, with 24% occurring only once. The sequenced sample was naive CD8+ T cells from blood, with Jurkat cell RNA spiked in. The subset: FACS-sorted CD8+CD4-CCR7+CD45RA+ naive T cells. The origin of the receptors is a human donor in good health. Some libraries in this study had Jurkat cell RNA spiked in.

The chain combines TRBV20-1 with TRBJ1-1; 8 bases are shared with TRBD1. The germline V gene encodes CDR1 DFQATT and CDR2 SNEGSKA (reference sequence). J lost 6 bases, V lost 0 bases, and 9 bases had no gene match. The CDR3 loop spans 15 amino acids. CDR3 residues: CSARDLDRGFAEAFF. DNA of the CDR3: TGCAGTGCTAGAGATCTCGACAGGGGTTTTGCTGAAGCTTTCTTT.

Ten or more counts support this clonotype. This CDR3 is CASSLSWGGGTEAFF. Written as DNA, the CDR3 is TGTGCCAGCAGTTTATCTTGGGGTGGTGGGACTGAAGCTTTCTTT. The rearrangement uses TRBV28 and TRBJ1-1; no reliable D call. The CDR3 has 15 residues. Germline-derived CDR1 and CDR2 are MDHEN and SYDVKM. V shed 1 base and J shed 5 bases, with 14 bases lying between them.

This clonotype was observed at least ten times. The chain employs TRBV6-2 or TRBV6-3 and TRBJ1-1; D ambiguous. The CDR3 has 14 residues. CDR1 and CDR2 (germline): MNHEY, SVGEGT. Trimming took 2 bases from V and 5 from J, leaving 12 bases between them. The CDR3 region is CASSYVRGGTEAFF. The DNA for the CDR3 is TGTGCCAGCAGTTACGTCCGGGGAGGAACTGAAGCTTTCTTT.

The sample holds many counts of this clonotype. This chain uses TRBV11-2 with TRBJ2-3; unclear D gene. CDR1 and CDR2 from the germline V gene are SGHAT and FQNNGV. V lost 0 bases and J 0 bases, leaving 7 bases between the germline ends. CDR3 length equals 15 residues. Written as DNA, the CDR3 is TGTGCCAGCAGCTTAGAGGGGTTTAGCACAGATACGCAGTATTTT. As protein: CASSLEGFSTDTQYF.

The gene calls are TRBV27 and TRBJ1-5, with 7 bases that match TRBD1. With 5 bases clipped from V and 0 bases from J, the junction kept 4 bases outside the gene matches. The CDR3 runs to 15 residues. Germline V gives CDR1 MNHEY, CDR2 SMNVEV (reference sequence). The CDR3 spells CASSQQGNSNQPQHF. DNA of the CDR3: TGTGCCAGCAGTCAACAGGGGAATAGCAATCAGCCCCAGCATTTT.

J is TRBJ1-5 and V is TRBV19; TRBD1 matches at 7 bases. CDR1 and CDR2 from the germline V gene are LNHDA and SQIVND (reference sequence). V lost 1 base, J lost 1 base, and 1 base stayed unmatched. The CDR3 covers 15 residues. Here the CDR3 reads CASSIGDRSNQPQHF. CDR3 sequence (DNA): TGTGCCAGTAGTATAGGGGACAGAAGCAATCAGCCCCAGCATTTT.

At least ten counts were recorded for this clonotype. The V and J genes are TRBV6-1 and TRBJ1-4; a possible D gene is TRBD1 (6 bases). CDR1 and CDR2 from the germline V gene are MNHNS and SASEGT. This CDR3 contains 12 residues. Trimming pared 11 bases from V and 4 bases from J, leaving 11 bases between. The DNA of the CDR3 is TGTGCCGGGGGGCGGTATAATGAAAAACTGTTTTTT. It yields the protein CAGGRYNEKLFF.

This clonotype appeared many times. The chain combines TRBV12-3 or TRBV12-4 with TRBJ1-4; D might be TRBD1 (5 bases). The CDR3 is 14 residues long. Trimming removed 5 bases from V and 5 bases from J, with 12 bases in between. CDR3 DNA sequence: TGTGCCAGCAGTCCGGGACTGCCAAATGAAAAACTGTTTTTT. Its protein product is CASSPGLPNEKLFF.

This clonotype showed up many times. V is TRBV6-6 and J is TRBJ1-1; possible D gene TRBD1, 5 bases. V shed 6 bases and J shed 6 bases, with 17 bases lying between them. The CDR3 covers 14 residues. The V gene's germline CDR1 is MNHNY and CDR2 SVGAGI (reference sequence). The CDR3 DNA follows: TGTGCCAGCAGCCGGGGACCCTATCTCGCTGAAGCTTTCTTT. Translating it yields CASSRGPYLAEAFF.

This clonotype was counted ten times or more. J is TRBJ2-7 and V is TRBV5-1; D is perhaps TRBD1 (6 bases). The V end lost 0 bases, the J end lost 2 bases, and 12 bases lay between the germline ends. CDR1 is SGHRS and CDR2 is YFSETQ in the germline V gene. The CDR3 loop spans 15 amino acids. The CDR3 DNA sequence: TGCGCCAGCAGCTTGGCCCGCGAGGGGGCCTACGAGCAGTACTTC. Translation: CASSLAREGAYEQYF.

This clonotype was observed a few times. This chain links TRBV4-1 with TRBJ2-7, with 7 bases aligning to TRBD2. J lost 0 bases, V lost 0 bases, and 5 bases had no gene match. From germline, CDR1 is MGHRA and CDR2 YSYEKL. The CDR3 loop spans 16 amino acids. The CDR3 loop reads CASSQDGGVSSYEQYF. DNA for the CDR3: TGCGCCAGCAGCCAAGATGGGGGGGTGAGCTCCTACGAGCAGTACTTC.

This clonotype was detected many times. This chain joins TRBV7-9 and TRBJ2-1; no definite D call. V gave up 1 base and J gave up 8 bases, with 9 bases separating them. Germline V gene sequence: CDR1 SEHNR, CDR2 FQNEAQ (reference sequence). This CDR3 is built from 13 residues. Here the CDR3 DNA reads TGTGCCAGCAGCTTAGGGCCCGTCGATGAGCAGTTCTTC. This encodes CASSLGPVDEQFF.

This clonotype was found a few times. J is TRBJ1-2 and V is TRBV4-1; 9 nucleotides match TRBD1. The CDR3 is 16 amino acids. V dropped 0 bases and J dropped 4; count of bases not matched to a gene: 6. Germline CDR1 reads MGHRA; CDR2 reads YSYEKL. The CDR3 nucleotides are TGCGCCAGCAGCCAAGATGCGGGACAGGGACTCTATGGCTACACCTTC. This codes for CASSQDAGQGLYGYTF.

The chain carries TRBV6-2 or TRBV6-3 and TRBJ1-1; 10 bases agree with TRBD1. CDR1 MNHEY and CDR2 SVGEGT come from the germline V gene. The CDR3 sequence is 14 residues long. V dropped 7 bases and J dropped 4; count of bases not matched to a gene: 6. The CDR3 sequence: CASIDRGQGTEAFF. For the CDR3, the DNA is TGTGCCAGCATCGACAGGGGGCAAGGCACTGAAGCTTTCTTT.